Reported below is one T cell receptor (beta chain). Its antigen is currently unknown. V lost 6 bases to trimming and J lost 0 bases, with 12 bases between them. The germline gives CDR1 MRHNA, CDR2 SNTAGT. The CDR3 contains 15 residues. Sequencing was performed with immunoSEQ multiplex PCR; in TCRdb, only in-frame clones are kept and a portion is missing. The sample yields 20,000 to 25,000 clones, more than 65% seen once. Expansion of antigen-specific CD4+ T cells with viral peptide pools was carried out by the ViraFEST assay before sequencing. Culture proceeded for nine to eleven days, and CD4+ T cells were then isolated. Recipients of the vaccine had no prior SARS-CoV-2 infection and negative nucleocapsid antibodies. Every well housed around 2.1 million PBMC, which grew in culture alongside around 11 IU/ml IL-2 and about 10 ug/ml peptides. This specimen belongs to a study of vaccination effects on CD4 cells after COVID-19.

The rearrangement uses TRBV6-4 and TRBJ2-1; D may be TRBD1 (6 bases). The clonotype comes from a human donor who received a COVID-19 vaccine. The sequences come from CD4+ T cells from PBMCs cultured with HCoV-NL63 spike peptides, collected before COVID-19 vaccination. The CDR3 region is CASRKDSNSYNEQFF. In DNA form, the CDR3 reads TGTGCCAGCAGGAAGGACAGCAACTCCTACAATGAGCAGTTCTTC.